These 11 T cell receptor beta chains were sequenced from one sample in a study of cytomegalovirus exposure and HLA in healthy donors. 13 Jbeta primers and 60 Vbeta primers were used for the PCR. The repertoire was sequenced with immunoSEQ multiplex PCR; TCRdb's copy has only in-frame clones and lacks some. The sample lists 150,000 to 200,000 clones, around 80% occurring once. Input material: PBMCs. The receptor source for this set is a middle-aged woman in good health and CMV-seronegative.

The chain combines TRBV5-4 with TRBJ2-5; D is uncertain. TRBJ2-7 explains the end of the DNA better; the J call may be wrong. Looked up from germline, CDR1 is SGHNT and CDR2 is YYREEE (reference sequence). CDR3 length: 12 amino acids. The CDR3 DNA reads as TGTGCCAGCAGCTTCGATTCCTACGAGCAGTACTTC. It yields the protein CASSFDSYEQYF.

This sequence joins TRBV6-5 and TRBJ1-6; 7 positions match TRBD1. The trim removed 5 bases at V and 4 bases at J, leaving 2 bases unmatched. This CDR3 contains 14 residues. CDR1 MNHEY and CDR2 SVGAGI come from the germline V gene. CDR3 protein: CASSRDSYNSPLHF. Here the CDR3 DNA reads TGTGCCAGCAGTAGGGACAGTTATAATTCACCCCTCCACTTT.

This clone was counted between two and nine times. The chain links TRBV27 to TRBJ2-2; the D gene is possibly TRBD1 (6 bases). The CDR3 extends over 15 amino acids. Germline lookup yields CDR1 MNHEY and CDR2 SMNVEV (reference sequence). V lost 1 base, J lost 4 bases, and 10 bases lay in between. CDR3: CASSLWQGTTGELFF. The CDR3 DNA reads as TGTGCCAGCAGTTTATGGCAGGGGACCACCGGGGAGCTGTTTTTT.

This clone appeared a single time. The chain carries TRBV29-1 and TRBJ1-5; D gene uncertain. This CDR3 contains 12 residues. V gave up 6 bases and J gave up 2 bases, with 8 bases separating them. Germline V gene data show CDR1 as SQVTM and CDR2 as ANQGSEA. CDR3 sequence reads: CSVASGNQPQHF. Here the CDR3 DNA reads TGCAGCGTGGCTAGTGGCAATCAGCCCCAGCATTTT.

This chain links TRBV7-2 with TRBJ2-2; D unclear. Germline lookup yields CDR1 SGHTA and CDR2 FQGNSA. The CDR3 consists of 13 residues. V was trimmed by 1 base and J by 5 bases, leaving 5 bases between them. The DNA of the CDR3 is TGTGCCAGCAGCTTAGGAGGTACCGGGGAGCTGTTTTTT. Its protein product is CASSLGGTGELFF.

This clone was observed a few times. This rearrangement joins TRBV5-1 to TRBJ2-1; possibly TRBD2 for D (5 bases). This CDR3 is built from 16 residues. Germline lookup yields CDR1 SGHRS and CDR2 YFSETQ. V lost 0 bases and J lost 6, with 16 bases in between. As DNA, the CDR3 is TGCGCCAGCAGCTTGGGTACTAGTTCGGTGGGCAATGAGCAGTTCTTC. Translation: CASSLGTSSVGNEQFF.

The CDR3 protein is CASSAEGVRLSNTEAFF. The CDR3 coding sequence is TGTGCCAGCAGCGCCGAGGGGGTGAGGCTCTCGAACACTGAAGCTTTCTTT. The rearrangement joins TRBV9 to TRBJ1-1; possibly TRBD1 for D (6 bases). The ends were cut back, 3 bases at V and 1 base at J, with 19 bases in the middle. The CDR3 spans 17 residues. Germline V gene data show CDR1 as SGDLS and CDR2 as YYNGEE.

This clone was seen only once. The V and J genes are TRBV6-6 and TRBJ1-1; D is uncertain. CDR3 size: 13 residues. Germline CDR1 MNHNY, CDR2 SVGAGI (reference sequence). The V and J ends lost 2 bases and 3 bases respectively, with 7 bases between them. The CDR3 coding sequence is TGTGCCAGCAGTTACGCCGGGGACACTGAAGCTTTCTTT. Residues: CASSYAGDTEAFF.

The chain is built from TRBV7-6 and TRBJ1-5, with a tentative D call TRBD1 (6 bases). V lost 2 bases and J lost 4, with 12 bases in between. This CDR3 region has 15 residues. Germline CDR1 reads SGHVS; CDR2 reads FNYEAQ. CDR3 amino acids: CASSLSTQGNQPQHF. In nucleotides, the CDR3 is TGTGCCAGCAGCTTATCCACACAGGGAAATCAGCCCCAGCATTTT.

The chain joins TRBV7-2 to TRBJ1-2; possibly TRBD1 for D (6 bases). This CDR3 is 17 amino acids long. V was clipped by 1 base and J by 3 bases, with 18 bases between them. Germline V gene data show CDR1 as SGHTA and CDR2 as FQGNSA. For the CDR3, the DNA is TGTGCCAGCAGCTTAGAGGGGGTAGACAGGCAATACTATGGCTACACCTTC. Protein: CASSLEGVDRQYYGYTF.

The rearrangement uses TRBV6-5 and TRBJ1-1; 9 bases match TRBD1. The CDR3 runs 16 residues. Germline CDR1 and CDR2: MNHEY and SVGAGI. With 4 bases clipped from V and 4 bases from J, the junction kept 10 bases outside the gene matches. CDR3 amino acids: CASSSRDREAVTEAFF. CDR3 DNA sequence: TGTGCCAGCAGTTCGAGGGACAGGGAAGCGGTCACTGAAGCTTTCTTT.